Included here is one T cell receptor (beta chain) sequence, with context. This sample stems from a study of glioma-infiltrating T cells after dendritic cell vaccination. The wider study: Monocyte-derived dendritic cells, cultured 7 to 8 days with IL-4 and GM-CSF, were pulsed with autologous tumor lysate.

Fresh-frozen tumor tissue and more than two years of survival data were available for all. Primers: 60 V beta forward and 13 J beta reverse. The repertoire was sequenced with immunoSEQ multiplex PCR; TCRdb's copy has only in-frame clones and lacks some. In the table there are 80,000 to 100,000 clones, around three quarters of which are singletons. CDR3 size: 10 residues. V shed 5 bases and J shed 6 bases, with 7 bases lying between them. The germline CDR1 and CDR2 sequences are DFQATT and SNEGSKA (reference sequence). Sequencing was performed on blood, taken before dendritic cell vaccination. The chain has TRBV20-1 and TRBJ1-2; D gene unclear. This TCR was sampled from a human donor with glioblastoma. The CDR3 protein is CSAGRNGYTF. DNA for the CDR3: TGCAGTGCTGGTAGAAATGGCTACACCTTC.